This is a list of T cell receptor beta chains from one sample in a study of T cells in Graves' hyperthyroidism and ophthalmopathy. TCRdb reprocessed the multiplex PCR reads via MiXCR and lists one record per CDR3 protein. The sample includes under 400,000 distinct CDR3 sequences, roughly 13% of them seen just once. Material for sequencing was blood. These receptors all come from a woman under 30 with Graves' hyperthyroidism. Each CDR3 is given with its conserved first and last residue. Each record gives: V gene, J gene, clone size, D gene, CDR3 length, CDR3 protein, CDR3 DNA. A D gene is named only where the DNA matches it firmly. The size of a clone is reported for some rows only, either as once, few or many, or as a class for expanded clones.

v_call: TRBV6-1; j_call: TRBJ1-5; clone_size: many; d_call: TRBD1; cdr3_length: 13; cdr3_aa: CASAQGSNQPQHF; cdr3_nt: TGTGCCAGTGCACAGGGGAGCAATCAGCCCCAGCATTTT
v_call: TRBV12-3/TRBV12-4; j_call: TRBJ1-6; clone_size: many; d_call: TRBD1; cdr3_length: 15; cdr3_aa: CASSGGTAYNSPLHF; cdr3_nt: TGTGCCAGCAGCGGAGGGACAGCCTATAATTCACCCCTCCACTTT
v_call: TRBV9; j_call: TRBJ1-2; clone_size: few; d_call: -; cdr3_length: 15; cdr3_aa: CASSVASLGVEGYTF; cdr3_nt: TGTGCCAGCAGCGTAGCCTCCCTGGGGGTAGAAGGCTACACCTTC
v_call: TRBV29-1; j_call: TRBJ1-1; clone_size: many; d_call: -; cdr3_length: 12; cdr3_aa: CSLSRTGTEAFF; cdr3_nt: TGCAGCCTCAGCAGGACGGGCACTGAAGCTTTCTTT
v_call: TRBV28; j_call: TRBJ1-6; clone_size: many; d_call: -; cdr3_length: 16; cdr3_aa: CASTLAGSSYNSPLHF; cdr3_nt: TGTGCCAGCACCCTCGCAGGGAGCTCCTATAATTCACCCCTCCACTTT
v_call: TRBV5-5; j_call: TRBJ2-7; clone_size: many; d_call: -; cdr3_length: 13; cdr3_aa: CASSWQGWYEQYF; cdr3_nt: TGTGCCAGCAGCTGGCAGGGGTGGTACGAGCAGTACTTC
v_call: TRBV7-3; j_call: TRBJ2-3; clone_size: many; d_call: -; cdr3_length: 14; cdr3_aa: CASSLTGTGDTQYF; cdr3_nt: TGTGCCAGCAGCTTAACCGGGACGGGGGATACGCAGTATTTT
v_call: TRBV3-1; j_call: TRBJ2-7; clone_size: many; d_call: TRBD2; cdr3_length: 14; cdr3_aa: CASSQDGTSVEQYF; cdr3_nt: TGTGCCAGCAGCCAAGATGGGACTAGCGTCGAGCAGTACTTC
v_call: TRBV24-1; j_call: TRBJ2-3; clone_size: many; d_call: TRBD2; cdr3_length: 18; cdr3_aa: CATSDTSSLAAGTDTQYF; cdr3_nt: TGTGCCACCAGTGACACCTCCTCGCTAGCGGCGGGCACAGATACGCAGTATTTT
v_call: TRBV7-9; j_call: TRBJ1-1; clone_size: many; d_call: -; cdr3_length: 16; cdr3_aa: CASSLAAWTGNTEAFF; cdr3_nt: TGTGCCAGCAGCTTAGCCGCTTGGACGGGGAACACTGAAGCTTTCTTT
v_call: TRBV10-3; j_call: TRBJ2-2; clone_size: few; d_call: -; cdr3_length: 13; cdr3_aa: CAILSQGTGELFF; cdr3_nt: TGTGCCATCCTTTCACAGGGCACCGGGGAGCTGTTTTTT
v_call: TRBV6-1; j_call: TRBJ1-2; clone_size: few; d_call: -; cdr3_length: 13; cdr3_aa: CASRKDQVYGYTF; cdr3_nt: TGTGCCAGCAGAAAGGACCAGGTCTATGGCTACACCTTC
v_call: TRBV28; j_call: TRBJ2-7; clone_size: few; d_call: TRBD2; cdr3_length: 14; cdr3_aa: CASRKSGNSYEQYF; cdr3_nt: TGTGCCAGCAGGAAAAGCGGGAACTCCTACGAGCAGTACTTC
v_call: TRBV12-3/TRBV12-4; j_call: TRBJ2-1; clone_size: many; d_call: -; cdr3_length: 15; cdr3_aa: CASSLDPGVLNEQFF; cdr3_nt: TGTGCCAGCAGTTTAGATCCTGGGGTCCTCAATGAGCAGTTCTTC
v_call: TRBV20-1; j_call: TRBJ1-4; clone_size: -; d_call: -; cdr3_length: 16; cdr3_aa: CSASRVGSLGNEKLFF; cdr3_nt: TGCAGTGCTAGTAGGGTCGGATCGCTGGGTAATGAAAAACTGTTTTTT
v_call: TRBV11-2; j_call: TRBJ2-7; clone_size: many; d_call: TRBD1; cdr3_length: 13; cdr3_aa: CASRGTGYYEQYF; cdr3_nt: TGTGCCAGCAGGGGGACAGGGTACTACGAGCAGTACTTC
v_call: TRBV28; j_call: TRBJ1-4; clone_size: many; d_call: -; cdr3_length: 16; cdr3_aa: CASSLGRVGTNEKLFF; cdr3_nt: TGTGCCAGCAGTTTGGGGCGGGTTGGGACTAATGAAAAACTGTTTTTT
v_call: TRBV12-3/TRBV12-4; j_call: TRBJ2-1; clone_size: many; d_call: -; cdr3_length: 16; cdr3_aa: CASRLATGFPSNEQFF; cdr3_nt: TGTGCCAGCAGGCTAGCGACAGGGTTTCCCTCCAATGAGCAGTTCTTC
v_call: TRBV19; j_call: TRBJ2-5; clone_size: few; d_call: -; cdr3_length: 13; cdr3_aa: CASRRDGEETQYF; cdr3_nt: TGTGCCAGTAGACGGGACGGAGAAGAGACCCAGTACTTC
v_call: TRBV27; j_call: TRBJ2-3; clone_size: -; d_call: TRBD2; cdr3_length: 17; cdr3_aa: CASSLTYSGRKADTQYF; cdr3_nt: TGTGCCAGCAGTCTAACGTATAGCGGGAGGAAGGCAGATACGCAGTATTTT
v_call: TRBV4-1; j_call: TRBJ2-7; clone_size: -; d_call: TRBD1; cdr3_length: 14; cdr3_aa: CASSHLTGEFEQYF; cdr3_nt: TGCGCCAGCAGCCATCTGACAGGGGAATTCGAGCAGTACTTC
v_call: TRBV28; j_call: TRBJ2-1; clone_size: many; d_call: -; cdr3_length: 11; cdr3_aa: CASSLNNEQFF; cdr3_nt: TGTGCCAGCAGTTTGAACAATGAGCAGTTCTTC
v_call: TRBV7-2; j_call: TRBJ2-7; clone_size: many; d_call: -; cdr3_length: 15; cdr3_aa: CASSLLGTGSYEQYF; cdr3_nt: TGTGCCAGCAGCTTGCTGGGTACCGGCTCCTACGAGCAGTACTTC
v_call: TRBV30; j_call: TRBJ2-2; clone_size: many; d_call: TRBD1; cdr3_length: 14; cdr3_aa: CAWSPPTGTGELFF; cdr3_nt: TGTGCCTGGAGTCCACCGACAGGGACCGGGGAGCTGTTTTTT
v_call: TRBV2; j_call: TRBJ2-3; clone_size: many; d_call: TRBD2; cdr3_length: 15; cdr3_aa: CASSEELAGDNTQYF; cdr3_nt: TGTGCCAGCAGTGAAGAACTAGCGGGGGATAATACGCAGTATTTT
v_call: TRBV19; j_call: TRBJ2-1; clone_size: many; d_call: -; cdr3_length: 15; cdr3_aa: CASRWSWGSYNEQFF; cdr3_nt: TGTGCCAGTAGATGGTCGTGGGGTTCCTACAATGAGCAGTTCTTC
v_call: TRBV6-1; j_call: TRBJ1-6; clone_size: many; d_call: -; cdr3_length: 16; cdr3_aa: CASTIQGLRNNSPLHF; cdr3_nt: TGTGCCAGCACTATCCAGGGGTTGAGAAATAATTCACCCCTCCACTTT
v_call: TRBV20-1; j_call: TRBJ2-1; clone_size: -; d_call: -; cdr3_length: 14; cdr3_aa: CSADTGEGYNEQFF; cdr3_nt: TGCAGTGCAGATACAGGGGAGGGGTACAATGAGCAGTTCTTC
v_call: TRBV5-1; j_call: TRBJ1-1; clone_size: many; d_call: -; cdr3_length: 14; cdr3_aa: CASSVALGQSEAFF; cdr3_nt: TGCGCCAGCAGCGTCGCCCTGGGGCAGTCTGAAGCTTTCTTT
v_call: TRBV19; j_call: TRBJ2-2; clone_size: -; d_call: -; cdr3_length: 14; cdr3_aa: CASSIVEDSHELFF; cdr3_nt: TGTGCCAGTAGTATAGTAGAGGACAGCCATGAGCTGTTTTTT
v_call: TRBV19; j_call: TRBJ2-2; clone_size: few; d_call: TRBD2; cdr3_length: 17; cdr3_aa: CASSRWGGGSNTGELFF; cdr3_nt: TGTGCCAGTAGTAGGTGGGGGGGGGGATCGAACACCGGGGAGCTGTTTTTT
v_call: TRBV12-3/TRBV12-4; j_call: TRBJ2-1; clone_size: many; d_call: -; cdr3_length: 14; cdr3_aa: CASSLGGDWNEQFF; cdr3_nt: TGTGCCAGCAGTTTAGGGGGGGACTGGAATGAGCAGTTCTTC
v_call: TRBV27; j_call: TRBJ2-2; clone_size: many; d_call: -; cdr3_length: 12; cdr3_aa: CASSLGVGELFF; cdr3_nt: TGTGCCAGCAGTTTAGGAGTGGGGGAGCTGTTTTTT
v_call: TRBV18; j_call: TRBJ2-7; clone_size: many; d_call: TRBD2; cdr3_length: 17; cdr3_aa: CASSLRELAGEPYEQYF; cdr3_nt: TGTGCCAGCTCTCTTCGGGAACTAGCGGGAGAACCCTACGAGCAGTACTTC
v_call: TRBV12-3/TRBV12-4; j_call: TRBJ1-5; clone_size: -; d_call: -; cdr3_length: 14; cdr3_aa: CASSSVGGNQPQHF; cdr3_nt: TGTGCCAGCAGTTCCGTAGGGGGCAATCAGCCCCAGCATTTT
v_call: TRBV25-1; j_call: TRBJ2-1; clone_size: many; d_call: TRBD2; cdr3_length: 16; cdr3_aa: CASSEFALAPYNEQFF; cdr3_nt: TGTGCCAGCAGTGAATTTGCACTAGCGCCCTACAATGAGCAGTTCTTC
v_call: TRBV7-7; j_call: TRBJ2-7; clone_size: -; d_call: TRBD1; cdr3_length: 17; cdr3_aa: CASSLVSLRTGPADQYF; cdr3_nt: TGTGCTAGCAGCTTAGTTTCCCTCAGGACAGGGCCGGCCGACCAGTACTTC
v_call: TRBV7-3; j_call: TRBJ2-1; clone_size: many; d_call: -; cdr3_length: 15; cdr3_aa: CASSPQGLPFNEQFF; cdr3_nt: TGTGCCAGCAGCCCGCAGGGTCTTCCCTTTAATGAGCAGTTCTTC
v_call: TRBV10-3; j_call: TRBJ2-3; clone_size: many; d_call: -; cdr3_length: 14; cdr3_aa: CAINPTPRADTQYF; cdr3_nt: TGTGCCATCAATCCTACCCCGAGGGCAGATACGCAGTATTTT
v_call: TRBV6-1; j_call: TRBJ2-5; clone_size: many; d_call: TRBD1; cdr3_length: 15; cdr3_aa: CASTLTGDFGETQYF; cdr3_nt: TGTGCCAGCACACTCACAGGGGATTTCGGGGAGACCCAGTACTTC
v_call: TRBV7-6; j_call: TRBJ2-1; clone_size: few; d_call: TRBD2; cdr3_length: 17; cdr3_aa: CASSSSVREGPYNEQFF; cdr3_nt: TGTGCCAGCAGCTCTTCAGTCCGGGAGGGCCCCTACAATGAGCAGTTCTTC
v_call: TRBV2; j_call: TRBJ2-4; clone_size: -; d_call: -; cdr3_length: 15; cdr3_aa: CASSETVVAKNIQYF; cdr3_nt: TGTGCCAGCAGCGAAACCGTGGTAGCCAAAAACATTCAGTACTTC
v_call: TRBV12-3/TRBV12-4; j_call: TRBJ2-3; clone_size: many; d_call: TRBD2; cdr3_length: 16; cdr3_aa: CASTGGTSGRTDTQYF; cdr3_nt: TGTGCCAGCACCGGGGGGACTAGCGGGAGGACCGATACGCAGTATTTT
v_call: TRBV20-1; j_call: TRBJ1-1; clone_size: many; d_call: TRBD1; cdr3_length: 12; cdr3_aa: CSASGTGGEAFF; cdr3_nt: TGCAGTGCTAGTGGGACAGGCGGTGAAGCTTTCTTT
v_call: TRBV20-1; j_call: TRBJ2-2; clone_size: -; d_call: TRBD2; cdr3_length: 19; cdr3_aa: CSARVPRGVGPANTGELFF; cdr3_nt: TGCAGTGCTAGAGTCCCCCGGGGGGTAGGCCCAGCTAACACCGGGGAGCTGTTTTTT
v_call: TRBV6-2/TRBV6-3; j_call: TRBJ2-1; clone_size: many; d_call: -; cdr3_length: 13; cdr3_aa: CASSYSNSEEQFF; cdr3_nt: TGTGCCAGCAGTTACTCGAACTCGGAGGAGCAGTTCTTC
v_call: TRBV19; j_call: TRBJ2-3; clone_size: few; d_call: -; cdr3_length: 14; cdr3_aa: CASMVGGRADTQYF; cdr3_nt: TGTGCCAGTATGGTGGGAGGTCGGGCAGATACGCAGTATTTT
v_call: TRBV28; j_call: TRBJ1-2; clone_size: -; d_call: -; cdr3_length: 14; cdr3_aa: CASSSSGLNYGYTF; cdr3_nt: TGTGCCAGCAGTTCCTCTGGCCTGAACTATGGCTACACCTTC
v_call: TRBV7-9; j_call: TRBJ2-5; clone_size: many; d_call: TRBD1; cdr3_length: 12; cdr3_aa: CASSQGEETQYF; cdr3_nt: TGTGCCAGCAGCCAGGGGGAAGAGACCCAGTACTTC
v_call: TRBV28; j_call: TRBJ2-7; clone_size: many; d_call: -; cdr3_length: 15; cdr3_aa: CASRGTGTGSYEQYF; cdr3_nt: TGTGCCAGCAGGGGTACCGGGACGGGCTCCTACGAGCAGTACTTC
v_call: TRBV12-3/TRBV12-4; j_call: TRBJ1-6; clone_size: many; d_call: -; cdr3_length: 14; cdr3_aa: CASSFTGAESPLHF; cdr3_nt: TGTGCCAGCAGTTTTACGGGGGCGGAATCACCCCTCCACTTT